This TCR beta chain came from a study of blood T cells in healthy people across ages. Combining a sample-barcoded 5' primer with a J-beta primer mix, a second PCR ran for about 7 to 11 cycles. TCRdb reprocessed the 5' RACE reads with MiXCR, giving one entry per CDR3 protein. The sample lists some 370,000 distinct CDR3 sequences, approximately 47% occurring once. Ten milliliters of peripheral blood were drawn from each donor into EDTA-treated tubes. This clonotype was seen repeatedly, ten times or more. Germline CDR1 reads SGHDT; CDR2 reads YYEEEE. The ends lost 5 bases at V and 6 bases at J; junction bases unmatched: 9. The CDR3 contains 15 residues.

The clonotype originates from a man aged 60 to 69 in good health. Source material: blood. The chain employs TRBV5-6 and TRBJ2-5; TRBD1 matches 11 bases. CDR3 protein: CASSSDRGPRQTQYF. The DNA of the CDR3 is TGTGCCAGCAGTTCGGACAGGGGGCCAAGGCAGACCCAGTACTTC.